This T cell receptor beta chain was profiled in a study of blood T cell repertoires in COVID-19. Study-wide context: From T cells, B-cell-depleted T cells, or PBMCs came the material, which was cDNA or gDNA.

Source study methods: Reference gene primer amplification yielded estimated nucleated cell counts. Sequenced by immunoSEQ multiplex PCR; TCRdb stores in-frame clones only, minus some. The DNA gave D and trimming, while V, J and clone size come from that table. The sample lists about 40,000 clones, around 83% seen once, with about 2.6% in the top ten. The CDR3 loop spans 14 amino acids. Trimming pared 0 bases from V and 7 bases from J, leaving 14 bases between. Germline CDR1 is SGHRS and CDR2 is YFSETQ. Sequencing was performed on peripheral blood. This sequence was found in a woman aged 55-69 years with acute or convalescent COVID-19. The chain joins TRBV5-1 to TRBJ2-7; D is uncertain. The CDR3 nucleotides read TGCGCCAGCAGCTTGGAAGTGACCGCGGCGGAGCAGTACTTC. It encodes CASSLEVTAAEQYF.